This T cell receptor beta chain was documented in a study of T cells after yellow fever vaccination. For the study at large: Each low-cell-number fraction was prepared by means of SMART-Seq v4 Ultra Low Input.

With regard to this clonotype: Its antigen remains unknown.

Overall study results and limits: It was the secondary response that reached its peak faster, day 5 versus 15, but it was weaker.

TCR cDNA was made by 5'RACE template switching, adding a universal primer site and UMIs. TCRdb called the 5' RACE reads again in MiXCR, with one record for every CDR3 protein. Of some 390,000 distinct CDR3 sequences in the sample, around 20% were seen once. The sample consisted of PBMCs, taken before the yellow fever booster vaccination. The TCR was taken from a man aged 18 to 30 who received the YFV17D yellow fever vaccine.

DNA of the CDR3: TGTGCCAGCAGCCTGACAGGGTATAGCTCTGGGGCCAACGTCCTGACTTTC. Translating gives CASSLTGYSSGANVLTF. The chain is built from TRBV28 and TRBJ2-6, with TRBD1 matching over 7 bases. Germline V gene sequence: CDR1 MDHEN, CDR2 SYDVKM. The CDR3 loop spans 17 amino acids. The V segment lost 6 bases and the J segment 0 bases; nucleotides outside the gene matches: 8. The variable domain in full, with the rest retrieved from reference TRBV28 and TRBJ2-6, is DVKVTQSSRYLVKRTGEKVFLECVQDMDHENMFWYRQDPGLGLRLIYFSYDVKMKEKGDIPEGYSVSREKKERFSLILESASTNQTSMYLCASSLTGYSSGANVLTFGAGSRLTVL.